This TCR beta chain stems from a study of cytomegalovirus exposure and HLA in healthy donors. Study results and caveats: A list of 150 or so TCR beta chains associated with cytomegalovirus was given.

The donors were in the roughly 130-subject validation cohort; that cohort was separate from the roughly 730-subject first cohort. TCRdb's copy holds only in-frame clones and misses some; the assay was immunoSEQ multiplex PCR. Counted here are hundreds of thousands of clones, over 80% occurring once; the ten biggest clones make up around 15%. Concerning this clone: Its specificity is not known.

Sequences were obtained from PBMCs. The clonotype comes from a woman aged 30 to 39 in good health and CMV-seropositive.

In DNA form, the CDR3 reads TGCAGCGTTGAACTGGAGGACATGAACACTGAAGCTTTCTTT. Its protein is CSVELEDMNTEAFF. The genes are TRBV29-1 and TRBJ1-1, with TRBD1 as a possible D gene (5 bases). Trimming shortened V by 2 bases and J by 0 bases, and 10 bases separated the two germline ends. CDR1 is SQVTM, CDR2 ANQGSEA, per germline. CDR3 size: 14 residues.